These 27 T cell receptor beta chains originate from one sample sequenced in a study of blood T cell repertoires in COVID-19. Profiled with immunoSEQ multiplex PCR; TCRdb holds only in-frame clones, not every one. The sample shows about 120,000 clones, roughly four fifths of them seen only once. Source material: peripheral blood. The receptor set was obtained from a man between 60 and 70 years old with acute or convalescent COVID-19.

The rearrangement links TRBV18 to TRBJ1-3, with D tentatively TRBD1 (6 bases). This CDR3 is built from 16 residues. Looked up from germline, CDR1 is KGHSH and CDR2 is LQKENI. V was trimmed by 1 base and J by 0 bases, leaving 10 bases between them. The CDR3 loop is CASSPRGQISGNTIYF. CDR3 DNA: TGTGCCAGCTCACCACGGGGGCAAATCTCTGGAAACACCATATATTTT.

The chain is built from TRBV5-1 and TRBJ2-7, with D possibly being TRBD1 (5 bases). V lost 3 bases and J lost 4, with 14 bases in between. CDR3 length equals 14 residues. Germline V gene data show CDR1 as SGHRS and CDR2 as YFSETQ. CDR3 sequence (DNA): TGCGCCAGCAGCTCGGATCCAGGGCGGTACGAGCAGTACTTC. This translates into CASSSDPGRYEQYF.

V and J are TRBV11-3 and TRBJ2-7; D not certain. Germline V gene sequence: CDR1 SGHNT, CDR2 YENEEA. The CDR3 length is 12 residues. Trimming removed 5 bases at V and 5 bases at J, with 10 bases between. CDR3 sequence (DNA): TGTGCCAGCAGCCCTGACTCGGACGAGCAGTACTTC. The encoded protein is CASSPDSDEQYF.

This chain connects TRBV6-5 to TRBJ2-6; possible D gene TRBD2, 6 bases. Germline-derived CDR1 and CDR2 are MNHEY and SVGAGI. With 6 bases removed from V and 2 bases from J, the gap between germline ends came to 11 bases. The CDR3 consists of 15 residues. CDR3 bases: TGTGCCAGCAGCTCGGGGAGGACTGGGGCCAACGTCCTGACTTTC. This sequence encodes CASSSGRTGANVLTF.

This clone was picked up a small number of times. The V and J genes are TRBV28 and TRBJ1-2; tentative D call: TRBD1 (5 bases). The CDR3 spans 14 residues. Trimming removed 6 bases at V and 7 bases at J, with 18 bases between. Germline lookup yields CDR1 MDHEN and CDR2 SYDVKM. CDR3: CASRLAGGVAGYTF. As DNA, the CDR3 is TGTGCCAGCAGATTAGCGGGGGGTGTGGCTGGCTACACCTTC.

The chain recombines TRBV3-1 (or the pseudogene TRBV3-2) with TRBJ2-1; weak D call: TRBD2 (6 bases). The CDR3 runs to 16 residues. Trimming removed 2 bases at V and 7 bases at J, with 18 bases between. Germline V lookup: CDR1 LGHDT, CDR2 YNNKEL (reference sequence). The CDR3 sequence is CASSQRVGGVGNEQFF. As DNA, the CDR3 is TGTGCCAGCAGCCAACGGGTAGGCGGGGTGGGTAATGAGCAGTTCTTC.

J is TRBJ1-2 and V is TRBV29-1; the D gene is possibly TRBD1 (5 bases). This CDR3 is 14 amino acids long. The ends were cut back, 4 bases at V and 0 bases at J, with 12 bases in the middle. CDR1 SQVTM and CDR2 ANQGSEA come from the germline V gene. Here the CDR3 DNA reads TGCAGCGTTGGCTCTGGGGCAACTAACTATGGCTACACCTTC. Its protein is CSVGSGATNYGYTF.

This chain joins TRBV28 and TRBJ1-2; 7 positions agree with TRBD1. V lost 6 bases and J lost 2; bases outside the gene matches: 3. Germline-derived CDR1 and CDR2 are MDHEN and SYDVKM. CDR3 length: 13 amino acids. CDR3 loop: CASRVGQNYGYTF. The CDR3 coding sequence is TGTGCCAGCAGGGTGGGACAGAACTATGGCTACACCTTC.

The chain recombines TRBV18 with TRBJ2-3, with D unresolved. V was cut by 1 base and J by 0 bases, with 8 bases left in between. Germline loops: CDR1 KGHSH, CDR2 LQKENI. This CDR3 has 15 amino acids. CDR3 nucleotides: TGTGCCAGCTCACCACGGCAGACTAGCACAGATACGCAGTATTTT. It codes for CASSPRQTSTDTQYF. Based on the CDR3 plus reference TRBV18 and TRBJ2-3, the full variable domain is NAGVMQNPRHLVRRRGQEARLRCSPMKGHSHVYWYRQLPEEGLKFMVYLQKENIIDESGMPKERFSAEFPKEGPSILRIQQVVRGDSAAYFCASSPRQTSTDTQYFGPGTRLTVL.

The chain has TRBV5-6 and TRBJ2-7; D is perhaps TRBD1 (5 bases). The V end lost 7 bases, the J end lost 3 bases, and 23 bases lay between the germline ends. The length of the CDR3 is 16 residues. Germline values: CDR1 SGHDT, CDR2 YYEEEE. The CDR3 nucleotides read TGTGCCAGCGGACGCTGGGCAGGGTCAAACCTCTACGAGCAGTACTTC. It specifies CASGRWAGSNLYEQYF.

The sample holds one count of this clone. The rearrangement links TRBV24-1 to TRBJ2-5; D might be TRBD1 (6 bases). Looked up from germline, CDR1 is KGHDR and CDR2 is SFDVKD. CDR3 length: 15 amino acids. V was clipped by 5 bases and J by 4 bases, with 16 bases between them. The CDR3 region is CATSARAQGGETQYF. The CDR3 DNA sequence: TGTGCCACCAGTGCACGGGCCCAAGGGGGAGAGACCCAGTACTTC.

The V and J genes are TRBV30 and TRBJ2-7; D is perhaps TRBD1 (5 bases). Per the germline V gene, CDR1 is GTSNPN and CDR2 is SVGIG (reference sequence). V was pared by 3 bases and J by 2 bases, with 11 bases between. This CDR3 has 13 amino acids. The CDR3: CAWRTGGPYEQYF. CDR3 bases: TGTGCCTGGAGAACAGGTGGTCCCTACGAGCAGTACTTC.

V and J are TRBV5-1 and TRBJ2-3; possible D gene TRBD1, 5 bases. Germline CDR1 reads SGHRS; CDR2 reads YFSETQ. The CDR3 covers 15 residues. V lost 4 bases and J lost 4, with 16 bases in between. CDR3 in amino acids: CASSDAGNPADTQYF. The CDR3 region has the DNA TGCGCCAGCAGCGACGCAGGGAACCCGGCAGATACGCAGTATTTT.

This clone was seen only a few times. The rearrangement links TRBV25-1 to TRBJ2-2; 8 bases agree with TRBD1. The CDR3 runs to 13 residues. V trimming: 10 bases; J trimming: 5 bases; junction bases outside the gene matches: 6. The germline V gene has CDR1 MGHDK and CDR2 SYGVNS. The chain's CDR3 is CATGTGDTGELFF. CDR3 in DNA: TGTGCCACCGGGACAGGAGATACCGGGGAGCTGTTTTTT.

The rearrangement uses TRBV15 and TRBJ1-1; 9 nucleotides agree with TRBD1. Germline V gene lookup returns CDR1 LNHNV and CDR2 YYDKDF (reference sequence). After removal of 5 bases from V and 3 bases from J, the junction contained 4 bases not matched to a gene. The CDR3 is made up of 14 amino acids. CDR3 protein: CATSGGQGDTEAFF. CDR3 in DNA: TGTGCCACCAGCGGGGGACAGGGAGACACTGAAGCTTTCTTT.

This sequence joins TRBV5-6 and TRBJ2-2, with D perhaps matching TRBD1 (6 bases). Looked up from germline, CDR1 is SGHDT and CDR2 is YYEEEE. CDR3 length: 16 amino acids. The V gene lost 4 bases and the J gene lost 1 base, with 14 bases spanning the gap. The CDR3 protein is CASSTFGTQNTGELFF. In DNA form, the CDR3 reads TGTGCCAGCAGCACATTCGGGACACAGAACACCGGGGAGCTGTTTTTT. The whole variable domain, filled in from reference TRBV5-6 and TRBJ2-2, reads DAGVTQSPTHLIKTRGQQVTLRCSPKSGHDTVSWYQQALGQGPQFIFQYYEEEERQRGNFPDRFSGHQFPNYSSELNVNALLLGDSALYLCASSTFGTQNTGELFFGEGSRLTVL.

This clone has a count of ten or more. The chain employs TRBV30 and TRBJ1-2, with a possible D match to TRBD1 (5 bases). Germline V gene sequence: CDR1 GTSNPN, CDR2 SVGIG (reference sequence). The ends were cut back, 6 bases at V and 1 base at J, with 12 bases in the middle. This CDR3 has 13 residues. CDR3 DNA: TGTGCCTGTTCTTGGACACTTAACTATGGCTACACCTTC. It specifies CACSWTLNYGYTF. Using reference TRBV30 and TRBJ1-2 for the parts outside the CDR3, the full variable domain is SQTIHQWPATLVQPVGSPLSLECTVEGTSNPNLYWYRQAAGRGLQLLFYSVGIGQISSEVPQNLSASRPQDRQFILSSKKLLLSDSGFYLCACSWTLNYGYTFGSGTRLTVV.

The chain couples TRBV28 to TRBJ2-7, with D perhaps matching TRBD2 (5 bases). Trimming left V 4 bases short and J 3 bases short, with 19 bases between. This CDR3 is 16 amino acids long. Per the germline V gene, CDR1 is MDHEN and CDR2 is SYDVKM. The CDR3: CASSSSWPDTSYEQYF. As DNA, the CDR3 is TGTGCCAGCAGTTCATCTTGGCCAGACACTAGCTACGAGCAGTACTTC.

The chain recombines TRBV5-1 with TRBJ1-3; D not certain. The CDR3 spans 15 residues. The V end was cut by 0 bases, the J end by 0 bases, with 7 bases between. CDR1 is SGHRS and CDR2 is YFSETQ in the germline V gene. The CDR3 DNA reads as TGCGCCAGCAGCTTGGCAGGTATCTCTGGAAACACCATATATTTT. Protein product: CASSLAGISGNTIYF.

The chain joins TRBV7-9 to TRBJ1-1, with 11 bases aligning to TRBD1. The trim removed 5 bases at V and 5 bases at J, leaving 10 bases unmatched. This CDR3 has 16 amino acids. Germline-derived CDR1 and CDR2 are SEHNR and FQNEAQ (reference sequence). The CDR3: CASSRRTGGGSTEAFF. The CDR3 nucleotides are TGTGCCAGCAGCCGCCGGACAGGGGGCGGTTCGACTGAAGCTTTCTTT.

The chain recombines TRBV6-4 with TRBJ2-7; tentatively, D is TRBD2 (6 bases). CDR3 length: 13 amino acids. V was clipped by 6 bases and J by 3 bases, with 12 bases between them. Germline V gene data show CDR1 as MRHNA and CDR2 as SNTAGT. CDR3 coding DNA: TGTGCCAGCAGCCGCCGGGGGAGCTACGAGCAGTACTTC. Translating gives CASSRRGSYEQYF.

The chain joins TRBV30 to TRBJ1-1; TRBD1 matches 9 bases. CDR1 and CDR2 from the germline V gene are GTSNPN and SVGIG (reference sequence). This CDR3 is built from 14 residues. With V trimmed by 6 bases and J by 4 bases, 9 bases remained unmatched. The CDR3 bases are TGTGCCTGCCAACAGGGGGCTGGGAGCACTGAAGCTTTCTTT. Translated, it gives CACQQGAGSTEAFF.

The rearrangement uses TRBV15 and TRBJ2-7; perhaps TRBD2 as D (5 bases). The V and J ends lost 8 bases and 7 bases respectively, with 21 bases between them. The CDR3 is 14 residues long. Germline V gives CDR1 LNHNV, CDR2 YYDKDF (reference sequence). The CDR3 coding sequence is TGTGCCACCTCCCCGGGATCCGAGCCGGGTGAGCAGTACTTC. It codes for CATSPGSEPGEQYF. Together with reference TRBV15 and TRBJ2-7, the CDR3 gives the full variable domain: DAMVIQNPRYQVTQFGKPVTLSCSQTLNHNVMYWYQQKSSQAPKLLFHYYDKDFNNEADTPDNFQSRRPNTSFCFLDIRSPGLGDTAMYLCATSPGSEPGEQYFGPGTRLTVT.

The chain recombines TRBV6-6 with TRBJ1-2; the match to TRBD1 covers 10 bases. Germline V gene data show CDR1 as MNHNY and CDR2 as SVGAGI (reference sequence). The CDR3 runs 16 residues. V dropped 5 bases and J dropped 1; count of bases not matched to a gene: 7. This chain's CDR3 is CASSRGQGGHNYGYTF. In DNA, the CDR3 is TGTGCCAGCAGTCGAGGACAGGGGGGACATAACTATGGCTACACCTTC.

The chain combines TRBV11-2 with TRBJ2-3; 12 bases fit TRBD2. V lost 5 bases, J lost 5 bases, and 8 bases stayed unmatched. Germline V gene lookup returns CDR1 SGHAT and CDR2 FQNNGV. CDR3 length equals 16 residues. CDR3 DNA sequence: TGTGCCAGCAGCCCCCTAGCGGGAGGGCCAGAAGATACGCAGTATTTT. This encodes CASSPLAGGPEDTQYF.

The rearrangement links TRBV7-9 to TRBJ2-2; the D gene is possibly TRBD1 (5 bases). The CDR3 runs to 15 residues. Trimming pared 2 bases from V and 0 bases from J, leaving 7 bases between. Germline V CDR1 and CDR2: SEHNR, FQNEAQ (reference sequence). The CDR3 sequence: CASSLLGANTGELFF. Written as DNA, the CDR3 is TGTGCCAGCAGCTTATTAGGGGCGAACACCGGGGAGCTGTTTTTT.

The rearrangement joins TRBV5-1 to TRBJ2-3, with a possible D match to TRBD1 (6 bases). The V gene lost 3 bases and the J gene lost 0 bases, with 11 bases spanning the gap. This CDR3 is built from 15 residues. Germline V lookup: CDR1 SGHRS, CDR2 YFSETQ. CDR3 protein: CASSSGQLSTDTQYF. In DNA, the CDR3 is TGCGCCAGCAGCTCCGGACAGCTCAGCACAGATACGCAGTATTTT. Variable domain in full (rest from reference TRBV5-1 and TRBJ2-3): KAGVTQTPRYLIKTRGQQVTLSCSPISGHRSVSWYQQTPGQGLQFLFEYFSETQRNKGNFPGRFSGRQFSNSRSEMNVSTLELGDSALYLCASSSGQLSTDTQYFGPGTRLTVL.